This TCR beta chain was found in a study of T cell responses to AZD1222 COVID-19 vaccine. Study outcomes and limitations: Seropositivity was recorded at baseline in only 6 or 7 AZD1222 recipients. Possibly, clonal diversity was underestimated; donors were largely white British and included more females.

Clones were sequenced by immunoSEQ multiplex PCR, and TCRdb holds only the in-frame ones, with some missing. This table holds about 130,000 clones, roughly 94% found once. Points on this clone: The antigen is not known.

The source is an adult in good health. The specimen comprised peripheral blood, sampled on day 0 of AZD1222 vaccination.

CDR3 amino acids: CASSLSIYRRTYEQYF. CDR3 sequence (DNA): TGTGCCAGCAGTTTATCGATCTATAGGAGAACCTACGAGCAGTACTTC. This chain links TRBV27 with TRBJ2-7, with no clear D. Germline V CDR1 and CDR2: MNHEY, SMNVEV (reference sequence). V was shortened by 0 bases and J by 2 bases, with 14 bases between the two germline ends. The CDR3 has 16 amino acids.